This TCR beta chain was recorded in a study of technical replicates of blood from several donors. Profiling relied on immunoSEQ multiplex PCR, and the TCRdb table lists in-frame clones only, not all of them. The sample records approximately 95,000 clones, approximately 95% being singletons. To note about this clone: One junction end does not reproduce the germline sequence, and a read error may be involved.

The sequence was collected from a human donor in good health. What was sequenced was T cells isolated from PBMCs.

The CDR3 sequence is CSVEGTSTGELFF. The CDR3 region has the DNA TGCAGCGTCGAAGGGACTAGCACCGGGGAGCTGTTTTTT. This chain connects TRBV29-1 to TRBJ2-2; 8 nucleotides match TRBD2. The germline V gene encodes CDR1 SQVTM and CDR2 ANQGSEA. The CDR3 is made up of 13 amino acids.